This T cell receptor beta chain was obtained from a study of cytomegalovirus exposure and HLA in healthy donors. General study findings and limits: A list of 150 or so TCR beta chains associated with cytomegalovirus was given.

Points on this clone: Its antigen is unidentified.

CDR3 length: 16 amino acids. V dropped 1 base and J dropped 2 bases, with 9 bases sitting between them. Germline-derived CDR1 and CDR2 are LGHNA and YSLEER. The primer mix had 60 Vbeta and 13 Jbeta primers. Clones were sequenced by immunoSEQ multiplex PCR, and TCRdb holds only the in-frame ones, with some missing. In the table there are 35,000 to 55,000 clones, approximately 75% of which are singletons. Source material: PBMCs. The sequence derives from a man aged 30-40 years in good health and CMV-seronegative. V usage is TRBV4-3 and J usage is TRBJ2-6, with a possible D match to TRBD2 (6 bases). CDR3: CASSQGEVAGANVLTF. The CDR3 DNA reads TGCGCCAGCAGCCAAGGGGAGGTGGCTGGGGCCAACGTCCTGACTTTC.